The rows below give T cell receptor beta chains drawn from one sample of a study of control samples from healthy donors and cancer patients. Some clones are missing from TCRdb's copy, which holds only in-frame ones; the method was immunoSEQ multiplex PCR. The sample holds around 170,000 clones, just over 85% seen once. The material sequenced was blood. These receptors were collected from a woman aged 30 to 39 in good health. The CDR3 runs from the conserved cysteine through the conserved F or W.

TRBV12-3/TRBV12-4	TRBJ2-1	CASSLGNEQFF
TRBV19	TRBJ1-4	CASSTLPWEKLFF
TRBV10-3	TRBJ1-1	CAINGKGMNTEAFF
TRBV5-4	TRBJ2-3	CASSFSTDTQYF
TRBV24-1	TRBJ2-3	CATRDRALADTQYF
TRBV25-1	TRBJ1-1	CASRAHIDLEAFF
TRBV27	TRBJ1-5	CASSHGRASNQPQHF
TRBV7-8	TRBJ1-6	CASSLRGQPPSPLHF
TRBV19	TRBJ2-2	CASSRRGGTGELFF
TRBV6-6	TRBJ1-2	CASTREFDYGYTF
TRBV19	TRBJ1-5	CASRRDRASNQPQHF
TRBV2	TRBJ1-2	CASRGQSGGYTF
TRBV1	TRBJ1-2	CTSSPGKICGYTF
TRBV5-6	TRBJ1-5	CASSLDSSNQPQHF
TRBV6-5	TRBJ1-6	CASSNPGTHFSLHF
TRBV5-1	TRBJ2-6	CASRSGVFGANVLTF
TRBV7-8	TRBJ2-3	CASSLDMRDTQYF
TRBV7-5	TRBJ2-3	CVRSYRGARTDTQYF
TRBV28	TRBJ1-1	CASSPPTKRITEAFF
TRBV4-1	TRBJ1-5	CASSQATGSQPQHF
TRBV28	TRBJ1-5	CASSLSWGNQPQHF
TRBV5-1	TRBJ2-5	CASSLVGLGTGAETQYF
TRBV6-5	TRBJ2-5	CASSYSKAPTQETQYF
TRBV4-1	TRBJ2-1	CASSQDSAGSYNEQFF
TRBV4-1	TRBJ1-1	CASSQVRDNTEAFF
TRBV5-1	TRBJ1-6	CASSRDRANSPLHF
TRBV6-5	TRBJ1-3	CASSNRDRGGNTIYF
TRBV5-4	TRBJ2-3	CASSLGGRASTDTQYF
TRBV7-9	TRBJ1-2	CASTSVGADDYGYTF
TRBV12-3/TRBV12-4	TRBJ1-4	CASSLFGEAKLFF
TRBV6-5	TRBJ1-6	CASSYEGNSPLHF
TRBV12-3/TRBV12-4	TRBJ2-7	CASSLTGVNEQYF
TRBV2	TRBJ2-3	CASSEALLATLTQYF
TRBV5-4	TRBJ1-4	CASSVRRGSNEKLFF
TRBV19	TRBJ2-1	CASSIIGPISYNEQFF
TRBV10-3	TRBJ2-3	CAISETLSTDTQYF
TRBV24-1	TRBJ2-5	CATSDLDRETQYF
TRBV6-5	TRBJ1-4	CASSSSRRNEKLFF
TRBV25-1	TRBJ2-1	CASSGPGTSGGSYNEQFF
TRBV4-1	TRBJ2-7	CASSQRPTNSYEQYF
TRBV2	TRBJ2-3	CASRNLRGGPDTQYF
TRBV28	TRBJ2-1	CASSFPYLASDSYNEQFF
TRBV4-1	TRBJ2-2	CASSLSSGAGAYTGELFF
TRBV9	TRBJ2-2	CASSVGTGNTGELFF
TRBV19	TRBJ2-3	CASSTSGSYTDTQYF
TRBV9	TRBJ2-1	CASSVSPYPGTLGHEQFF
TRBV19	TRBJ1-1	CASSPGSENTEAFF
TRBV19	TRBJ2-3	CATRGDTDTQYF